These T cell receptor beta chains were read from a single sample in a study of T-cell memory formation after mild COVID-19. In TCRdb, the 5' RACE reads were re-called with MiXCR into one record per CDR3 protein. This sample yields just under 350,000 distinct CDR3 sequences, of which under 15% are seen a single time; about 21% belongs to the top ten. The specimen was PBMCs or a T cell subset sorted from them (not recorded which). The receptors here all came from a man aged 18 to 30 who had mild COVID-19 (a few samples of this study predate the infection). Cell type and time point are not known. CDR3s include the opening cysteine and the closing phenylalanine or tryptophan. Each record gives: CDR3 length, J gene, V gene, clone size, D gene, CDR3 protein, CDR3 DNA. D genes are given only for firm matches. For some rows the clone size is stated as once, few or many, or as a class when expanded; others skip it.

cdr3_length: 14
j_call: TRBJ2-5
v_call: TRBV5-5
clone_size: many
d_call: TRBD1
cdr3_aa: CASDGDRAAETQYF
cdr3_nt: TGTGCCAGCGACGGGGACAGGGCGGCAGAGACCCAGTACTTC

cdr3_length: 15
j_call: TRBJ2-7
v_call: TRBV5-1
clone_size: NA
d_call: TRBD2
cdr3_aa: CASTWTGGGLYEQYF
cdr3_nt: TGCGCCAGCACCTGGACGGGGGGTGGGTTATACGAGCAGTACTTC

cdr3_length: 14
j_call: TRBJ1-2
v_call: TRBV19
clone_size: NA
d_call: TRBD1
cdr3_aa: CASTGTVLNYGYTF
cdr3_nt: TGTGCCAGTACCGGGACAGTGCTGAACTATGGCTACACCTTC

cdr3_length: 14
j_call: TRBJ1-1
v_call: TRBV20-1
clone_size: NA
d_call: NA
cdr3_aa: CSASPGNYATEAFF
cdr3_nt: TGCAGTGCTAGCCCGGGAAACTATGCGACTGAAGCTTTCTTT

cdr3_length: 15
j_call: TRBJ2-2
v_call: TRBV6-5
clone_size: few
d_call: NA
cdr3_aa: CASRVGLSNTGELFF
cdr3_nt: TGTGCCAGCAGGGTGGGACTCTCGAACACCGGGGAGCTGTTTTTT

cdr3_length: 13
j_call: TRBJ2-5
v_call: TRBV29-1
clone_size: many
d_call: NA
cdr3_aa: CSARGAQQETQYF
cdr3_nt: TGCAGCGCCCGGGGGGCTCAACAAGAGACCCAGTACTTC

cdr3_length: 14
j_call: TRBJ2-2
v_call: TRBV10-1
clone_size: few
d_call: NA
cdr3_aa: CASSPGTSPGELFF
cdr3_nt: TGCGCCAGCAGCCCCGGGACAAGCCCCGGGGAGCTGTTTTTT

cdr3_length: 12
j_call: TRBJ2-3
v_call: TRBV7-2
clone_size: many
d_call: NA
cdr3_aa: CASSLASDTQYF
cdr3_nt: TGTGCCAGCAGCTTAGCTTCAGATACGCAGTATTTT

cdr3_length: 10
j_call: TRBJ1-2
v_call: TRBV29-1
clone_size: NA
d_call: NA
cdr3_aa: CSGDPYGYTF
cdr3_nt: TGCAGCGGCGACCCCTATGGCTACACCTTC

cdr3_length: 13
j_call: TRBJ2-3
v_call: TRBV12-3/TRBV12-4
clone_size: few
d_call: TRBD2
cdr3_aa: CASAGLAEFTQYF
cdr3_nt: TGTGCCAGCGCGGGACTAGCGGAGTTTACGCAGTATTTT

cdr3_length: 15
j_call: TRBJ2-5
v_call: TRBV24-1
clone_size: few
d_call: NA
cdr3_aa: CATSAFGQTQETQYF
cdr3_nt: TGTGCCACCAGTGCTTTCGGACAGACCCAAGAGACCCAGTACTTC

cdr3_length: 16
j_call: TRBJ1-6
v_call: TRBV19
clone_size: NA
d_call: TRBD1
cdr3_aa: CASSHGQGIYNSPLHF
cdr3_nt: TGTGCCAGTAGCCACGGACAGGGGATCTATAATTCACCCCTCCACTTT

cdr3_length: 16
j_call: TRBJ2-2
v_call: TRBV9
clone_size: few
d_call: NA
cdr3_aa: CASSVVAGRDTGELFF
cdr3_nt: TGTGCCAGCAGCGTAGTAGCAGGACGGGACACCGGGGAGCTGTTTTTT

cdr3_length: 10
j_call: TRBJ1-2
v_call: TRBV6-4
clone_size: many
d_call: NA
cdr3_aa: CASSDYGYTF
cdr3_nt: TGTGCCAGCAGTGACTATGGCTACACCTTC

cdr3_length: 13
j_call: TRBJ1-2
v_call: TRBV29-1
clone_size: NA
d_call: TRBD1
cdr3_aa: CSVEPGTAYGYTF
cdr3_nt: TGCAGCGTTGAACCCGGGACAGCCTATGGCTACACCTTC

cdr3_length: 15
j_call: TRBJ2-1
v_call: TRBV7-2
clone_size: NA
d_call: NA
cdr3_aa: CASSLARGAFNEQFF
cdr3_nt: TGTGCCAGCAGCTTAGCTAGGGGCGCGTTCAATGAGCAGTTCTTC

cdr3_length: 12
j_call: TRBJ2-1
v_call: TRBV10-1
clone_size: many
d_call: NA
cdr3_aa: CASSDPGREQFF
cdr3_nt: TGCGCCAGCAGCGACCCCGGACGTGAGCAGTTCTTC

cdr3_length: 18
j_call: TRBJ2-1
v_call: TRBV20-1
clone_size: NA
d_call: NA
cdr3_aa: CSARGAVLRGQGYNEQFF
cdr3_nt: TGCAGTGCTAGAGGGGCGGTCTTGCGGGGCCAGGGGTACAATGAGCAGTTCTTC

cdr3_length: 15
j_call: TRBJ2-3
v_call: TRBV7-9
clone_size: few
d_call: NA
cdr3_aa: CASSTRGGGTDTQYF
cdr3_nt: TGTGCCAGCAGCACCAGAGGCGGGGGCACAGATACGCAGTATTTT

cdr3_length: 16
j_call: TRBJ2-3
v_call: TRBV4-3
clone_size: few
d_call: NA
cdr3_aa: CASSQDGRTSTDTQYF
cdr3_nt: TGCGCCAGCAGCCAAGACGGTAGAACTAGCACAGATACGCAGTATTTT

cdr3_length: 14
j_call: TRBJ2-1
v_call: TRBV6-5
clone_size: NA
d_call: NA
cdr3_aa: CASRDASTDNEQFF
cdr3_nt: TGTGCCAGCAGGGACGCCTCAACAGACAATGAGCAGTTCTTC

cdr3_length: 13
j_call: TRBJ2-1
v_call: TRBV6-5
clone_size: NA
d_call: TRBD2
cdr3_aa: CASSYGLAGVWFF
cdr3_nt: TGTGCCAGCAGTTACGGACTAGCGGGGGTTTGGTTCTTC

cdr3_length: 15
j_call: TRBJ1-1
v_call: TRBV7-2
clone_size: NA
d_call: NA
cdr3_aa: CASSLTGGLNTEAFF
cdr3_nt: TGTGCCAGCAGCTTAACGGGGGGGCTGAACACTGAAGCTTTCTTT

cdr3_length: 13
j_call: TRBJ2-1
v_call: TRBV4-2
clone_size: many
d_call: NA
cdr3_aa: CASSQAKYNEQFF
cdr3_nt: TGTGCCAGCAGCCAAGCAAAGTACAATGAGCAGTTCTTC

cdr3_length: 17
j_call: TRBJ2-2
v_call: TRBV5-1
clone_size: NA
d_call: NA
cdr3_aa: CASSLGPSGGNTGELFF
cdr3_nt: TGCGCCAGCAGCTTGGGCCCCTCGGGCGGAAACACCGGGGAGCTGTTTTTT

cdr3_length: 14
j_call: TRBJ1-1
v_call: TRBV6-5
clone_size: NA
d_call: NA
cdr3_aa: CASSYTREYTEAFF
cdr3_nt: TGTGCCAGCAGTTACACCAGGGAGTATACTGAAGCTTTCTTT

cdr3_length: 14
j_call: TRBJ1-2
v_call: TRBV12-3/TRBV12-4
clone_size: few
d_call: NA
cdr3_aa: CASRGTLRTYGYTF
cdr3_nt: TGTGCCAGCAGGGGGACACTCCGGACCTATGGCTACACCTTC

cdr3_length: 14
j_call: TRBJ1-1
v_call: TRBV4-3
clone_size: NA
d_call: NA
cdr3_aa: CASSSSGRDTEAFF
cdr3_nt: TGCGCCAGCAGCTCCTCCGGTAGGGACACTGAAGCTTTCTTT

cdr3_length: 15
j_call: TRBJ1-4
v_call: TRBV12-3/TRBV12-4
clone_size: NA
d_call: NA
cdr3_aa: CASSFTGFGDEKLFF
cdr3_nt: TGTGCCAGCAGTTTTACGGGTTTCGGAGATGAAAAACTGTTTTTT

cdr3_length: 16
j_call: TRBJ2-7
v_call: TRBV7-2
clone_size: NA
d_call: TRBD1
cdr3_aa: CASSFTPGQADYEQYF
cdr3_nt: TGTGCCAGCAGCTTTACCCCGGGACAGGCGGACTACGAGCAGTACTTC

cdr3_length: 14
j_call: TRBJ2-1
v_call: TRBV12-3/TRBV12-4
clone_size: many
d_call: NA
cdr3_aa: CASRRAGAPGEQFF
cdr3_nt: TGTGCCAGCAGGAGGGCGGGGGCCCCCGGTGAGCAGTTCTTC

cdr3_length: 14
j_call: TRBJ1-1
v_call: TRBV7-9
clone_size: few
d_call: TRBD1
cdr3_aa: CASSWTGGLTEAFF
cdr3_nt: TGTGCCAGCAGCTGGACAGGGGGTTTGACTGAAGCTTTCTTT

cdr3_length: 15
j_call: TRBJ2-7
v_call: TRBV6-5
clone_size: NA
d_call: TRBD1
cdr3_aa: CASSYEGARGDEQYF
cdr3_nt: TGTGCCAGCAGTTACGAGGGGGCTAGAGGAGACGAGCAGTACTTC

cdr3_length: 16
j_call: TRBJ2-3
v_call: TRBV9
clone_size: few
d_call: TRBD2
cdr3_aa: CASSGTGTSGLDTQYF
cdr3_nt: TGTGCCAGCAGCGGTACCGGGACTAGCGGGCTAGATACGCAGTATTTT

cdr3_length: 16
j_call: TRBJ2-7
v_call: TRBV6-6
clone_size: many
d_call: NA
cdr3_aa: CASSYLRRGSSYEQYF
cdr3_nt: TGTGCCAGCAGTTACCTAAGGCGGGGCAGCTCCTACGAGCAGTACTTC

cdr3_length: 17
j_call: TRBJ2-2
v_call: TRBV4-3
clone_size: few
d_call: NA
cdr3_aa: CASSQHWGAADTGELFF
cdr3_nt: TGCGCCAGCAGCCAACACTGGGGGGCGGCAGACACCGGGGAGCTGTTTTTT

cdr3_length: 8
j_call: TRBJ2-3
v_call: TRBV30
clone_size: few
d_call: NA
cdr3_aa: CAWTDQYF
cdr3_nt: TGTGCCTGGACGGACCAGTATTTT